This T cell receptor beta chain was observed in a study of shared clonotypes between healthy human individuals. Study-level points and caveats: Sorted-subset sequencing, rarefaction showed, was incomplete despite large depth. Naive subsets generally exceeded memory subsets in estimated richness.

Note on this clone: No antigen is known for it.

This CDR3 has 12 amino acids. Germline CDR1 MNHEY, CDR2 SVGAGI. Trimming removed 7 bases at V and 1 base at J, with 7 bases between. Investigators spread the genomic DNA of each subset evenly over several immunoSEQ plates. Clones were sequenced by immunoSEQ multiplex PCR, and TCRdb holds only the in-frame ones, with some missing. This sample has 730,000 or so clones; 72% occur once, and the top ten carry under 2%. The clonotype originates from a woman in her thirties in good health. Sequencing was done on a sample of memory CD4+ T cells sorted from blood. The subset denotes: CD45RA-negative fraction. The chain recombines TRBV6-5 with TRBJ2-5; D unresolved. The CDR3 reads CASKGSQETQYF. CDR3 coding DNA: TGTGCCAGCAAGGGATCCCAAGAGACCCAGTACTTC.